The 24 T cell receptor beta chains listed next were all sequenced from one sample in a study of blood T cell repertoires in COVID-19. Profiled with immunoSEQ multiplex PCR; TCRdb holds only in-frame clones, not every one. The profile covers about 81,000 clones, with roughly 96% appearing a single time and more than 4% taken by the ten largest. Sequenced input: peripheral blood. All receptors derive from a human donor with active COVID-19. The donor label of this sample is uncertain.

This CDR3 is CATSRDVGSGELFF. The CDR3 region has the DNA TGTGCCACCAGCAGAGATGTGGGCTCCGGGGAGCTGTTTTTT. This chain uses TRBV15 with TRBJ2-2; D ambiguous. Trimming removed 0 bases from V and 6 bases from J, with 8 bases in between. Germline V gene data show CDR1 as LNHNV and CDR2 as YYDKDF (reference sequence). This CDR3 has 14 amino acids.

This clone was counted a single time. This sample also contains other DNA sequences that code for the same CDR3. V is TRBV5-1 and J is TRBJ2-7, with D unclear. The CDR3 totals 12 residues. V was trimmed by 4 bases and J by 3 bases, leaving 8 bases between them. Germline V CDR1 and CDR2: SGHRS, YFSETQ. For the CDR3, the DNA is TGCGCCAGCAGCCCGTCTCTCTACGAGCAGTACTTC. Translated, it gives CASSPSLYEQYF.

This sequence joins TRBV24-1 and TRBJ2-1; 13 bases line up with TRBD2. CDR3 length equals 16 residues. Trimming took 4 bases from V and 8 from J; bases not matched to a gene: 7. Germline-derived CDR1 and CDR2 are KGHDR and SFDVKD. In DNA form, the CDR3 reads TGTGCCACCAGTGACGCTACTAGCGGGAGGGCCGATGAGCAGTTCTTC. Encoded protein: CATSDATSGRADEQFF.

This rearrangement joins TRBV10-3 to TRBJ2-7; 10 nucleotides agree with TRBD1. J was trimmed by 3 bases and V by 4 bases; bases with no gene match: 0. Germline V lookup: CDR1 ENHRY, CDR2 SYGVKD. This CDR3 region has 13 residues. CDR3 amino acids: CAISGTGGYEQYF. In nucleotides, the CDR3 is TGTGCCATCAGTGGGACAGGGGGCTACGAGCAGTACTTC.

This clone appeared a single time. This chain uses TRBV6-1 with TRBJ2-1; weak D call: TRBD2 (5 bases). Deletions cut 4 bases from V and 8 bases from J, with 21 bases between. The CDR3 loop spans 16 amino acids. Germline V CDR1 and CDR2: MNHNS, SASEGT. CDR3 sequence (DNA): TGTGCCAGCAGTGTACGAGAAACCCCGACGGGATATGAGCAGTTCTTC. Translated, it gives CASSVRETPTGYEQFF.

The J gene is TRBJ2-5, the V gene TRBV6-2 or TRBV6-3, with D tentatively TRBD2 (5 bases). V was cut by 0 bases and J by 3 bases, with 11 bases left in between. The germline gives CDR1 MNHEY, CDR2 SVGEGT. CDR3 length equals 15 residues. CDR3 residues: CASSYSEALKETQYF. In nucleotides, the CDR3 is TGTGCCAGCAGTTACTCGGAGGCTTTAAAAGAGACCCAGTACTTC.

Comments on this clone: Because the CDR3 is missing its conserved closing phenylalanine or tryptophan, this is likely a read error. No DNA is shown, since the ends of the CDR3 on it are uncertain; the CDR3 is the one TCRdb lists. This sequence joins TRBV5-1 and TRBJ2-7; TRBD1, as called in the table, went unchecked against the DNA. The germline CDR1 and CDR2 sequences are SGHRS and YFSETQ. The CDR3 is 12 residues long, ends included. This chain's CDR3 is CASSSNSGQGYI.

This clone was seen just once. The genes are TRBV6-1 and TRBJ2-3, with TRBD1 as a possible D gene (6 bases). The CDR3 is 17 residues long. Between the trimmed V and J ends, which lost 1 base and 2 bases, there was a span of 16 bases. Germline assignment: CDR1 MNHNS and CDR2 SASEGT. CDR3 amino acids: CASSEELARGFTDTQYF. CDR3 in DNA: TGTGCCAGCAGTGAAGAATTGGCTAGGGGGTTCACAGATACGCAGTATTTT.

This clone appeared a few times. This chain joins TRBV6-5 and TRBJ2-4; TRBD2 is a possible D gene (5 bases). Per the germline V gene, CDR1 is MNHEY and CDR2 is SVGAGI. The CDR3 is 13 residues long. The V end was cut by 7 bases, the J end by 7 bases, with 14 bases between. Here the CDR3 DNA reads TGTGCCAGCACTCAAACAAGAGGGAACATTCAGTACTTC. It encodes CASTQTRGNIQYF.

The chain has TRBV7-9 and TRBJ2-5, with 8 bases lining up with TRBD1. Germline CDR1 reads SEHNR; CDR2 reads FQNEAQ (reference sequence). V dropped 4 bases and J dropped 3; count of bases not matched to a gene: 4. CDR3 length: 14 residues. CDR3 residues: CASSWTGRKETQYF. The CDR3 region has the DNA TGTGCCAGCAGCTGGACAGGGCGGAAAGAGACCCAGTACTTC.

The chain carries TRBV18 and TRBJ2-7, with TRBD1 identical over 9 bases. The CDR3 is 15 amino acids. CDR1 and CDR2 (germline): KGHSH, LQKENI. The trim removed 4 bases at V and 5 bases at J, leaving 9 bases unmatched. CDR3 sequence reads: CASSRTGGTYHEQYF. CDR3 DNA sequence: TGTGCCAGCTCACGCACAGGGGGCACCTACCACGAGCAGTACTTC.

The chain uses TRBV12-5 and TRBJ2-3; 7 bases fit TRBD2. This CDR3 region has 15 residues. The V gene's germline CDR1 is LGHNT and CDR2 FRNRAP. The ends lost 6 bases at V and 0 bases at J; junction bases unmatched: 6. CDR3 sequence: CASGLGGTSTDTQYF. In DNA, the CDR3 is TGTGCTAGTGGGCTCGGGGGGACCAGCACAGATACGCAGTATTTT.

V is TRBV29-1 and J is TRBJ1-4; D gene unclear. This CDR3 comprises 13 residues. The ends were cut back, 0 bases at V and 8 bases at J, with 10 bases in the middle. In germline, CDR1 is SQVTM, CDR2 ANQGSEA. Here the CDR3 DNA reads TGCAGCGTTGAAGACTCGACTTGGGAAAAACTGTTTTTT. Translation: CSVEDSTWEKLFF.

This chain connects TRBV5-1 to TRBJ2-5; 8 bases agree with TRBD2. The germline CDR1 and CDR2 sequences are SGHRS and YFSETQ. V trimming: 4 bases; J trimming: 4 bases; junction bases outside the gene matches: 3. The CDR3 extends over 13 amino acids. The DNA for the CDR3 is TGCGCCAGCAGCGGAGCGGGAGCAGAGACCCAGTACTTC. The encoded protein is CASSGAGAETQYF.

This clone occurred once. V gene TRBV7-2 combines with J gene TRBJ1-2, with D maybe TRBD1 (5 bases). The CDR3 totals 15 residues. The germline V gene encodes CDR1 SGHTA and CDR2 FQGNSA. Trimming took 2 bases from V and 4 from J, leaving 14 bases between them. CDR3 loop: CASSLNPRGFYGYTF. The CDR3 region has the DNA TGTGCCAGCAGCTTAAACCCGCGGGGGTTCTATGGCTACACCTTC.

J is TRBJ2-1 and V is TRBV18; 11 bases line up with TRBD2. The CDR3 length is 14 residues. CDR1 KGHSH and CDR2 LQKENI come from the germline V gene. V lost 3 bases to trimming and J lost 9 bases; unmatched junction nucleotides: 4. The CDR3 loop is CASSPGTSGIEQFF. CDR3 nucleotides: TGTGCCAGCTCACCGGGGACTAGCGGTATTGAGCAGTTCTTC.

V gene TRBV24-1 combines with J gene TRBJ2-1; TRBD2 matches at 12 bases. The CDR3 loop spans 15 amino acids. J lost 8 bases, V lost 5 bases, and 6 bases had no gene match. In germline, CDR1 is KGHDR, CDR2 SFDVKD. CDR3 sequence: CATSVGTSGYDEQFF. CDR3 bases: TGTGCCACCAGTGTGGGGACTAGCGGGTATGATGAGCAGTTCTTC.

V gene TRBV5-4 combines with J gene TRBJ2-5; the match to TRBD2 covers 9 bases. This CDR3 is 16 amino acids long. V dropped 5 bases and J dropped 3; count of bases not matched to a gene: 11. Germline CDR1 reads SGHNT; CDR2 reads YYREEE (reference sequence). CDR3 amino acids: CASSGAGGPGEETQYF. The CDR3 DNA sequence: TGTGCCAGCAGTGGAGCGGGAGGCCCCGGTGAAGAGACCCAGTACTTC.

The CDR3, as DNA: TGTGCCACCAGTGACAGGGGAACGGATCAGCCCCAGCATTTT. It specifies CATSDRGTDQPQHF. The chain combines TRBV24-1 with TRBJ1-5, with D perhaps matching TRBD1 (6 bases). The length of the CDR3 is 14 residues. Deletions cut 4 bases from V and 5 bases from J, with 11 bases between. Germline V gives CDR1 KGHDR, CDR2 SFDVKD.

The chain recombines TRBV27 with TRBJ2-7, with D maybe TRBD1 (7 bases). With 6 bases removed from V and 1 base from J, the gap between germline ends came to 22 bases. The CDR3 runs to 17 residues. CDR1 MNHEY and CDR2 SMNVEV come from the germline V gene (reference sequence). CDR3 DNA sequence: TGTGCCAGCAGGGGAATATTAAAGGAGGGGGCGTCCTACGAGCAGTACTTC. It yields the protein CASRGILKEGASYEQYF.

The chain combines TRBV7-2 with TRBJ2-1, with TRBD2 matching over 7 bases. With V trimmed by 2 bases and J by 3 bases, 4 bases remained unmatched. The CDR3 is 15 amino acids. Germline CDR1 and CDR2: SGHTA and FQGNSA. In DNA, the CDR3 is TGTGCCAGCAGCTTAAGTAGCGGGTTCTACAATGAGCAGTTCTTC. Amino acid sequence: CASSLSSGFYNEQFF.

The chain couples TRBV5-1 to TRBJ1-6; perhaps TRBD1 as D (6 bases). In germline, CDR1 is SGHRS, CDR2 YFSETQ. Trimming cost V 7 bases and J 9 bases, with 23 bases left between them. This CDR3 has 16 amino acids. CDR3: CASELEPGQLRSPLHF. Written as DNA, the CDR3 is TGCGCCAGCGAACTGGAGCCGGGACAATTGCGTTCACCCCTCCACTTT.

The chain combines TRBV10-1 with TRBJ2-7, with D unclear. CDR1 and CDR2 (germline): WNHNN, SYGVQD (reference sequence). V gave up 2 bases and J gave up 6 bases, with 11 bases separating them. The CDR3 extends over 13 amino acids. This CDR3 reads CASSENGPTEQYF. In DNA form, the CDR3 reads TGCGCCAGCAGTGAGAATGGGCCGACCGAGCAGTACTTC.

The V gene is TRBV5-5, the J gene TRBJ2-2; D may be TRBD1 (6 bases). V lost 3 bases to trimming and J lost 10 bases, with 10 bases between them. Per germline, CDR1 SGHKS and CDR2 YYEKEE (reference sequence). The CDR3 covers 12 residues. CDR3: CASSSTGTELFF. The CDR3 bases are TGTGCCAGCAGCTCGACAGGAACGGAGCTGTTTTTT.